The clone carrying this T cell receptor beta chain was seen repeatedly, ten times or more. Its antigen remains unidentified. The sample belongs to a study of naive and memory T cell subsets. The CDR3 sequence is 13 residues long. Losses at the gene ends were 2 bases for V and 8 bases for J; bases not matched to a gene: 3. The germline CDR1 and CDR2 sequences are MNHNY and SVGAGI (reference sequence). An equimolar mix of two oligonucleotides served as the beta constant-region primer for TRBC1 and TRBC2. Ligated cDNA was amplified by four rounds of PCR with nested alpha and beta constant-region primers and SP2. MiXCR, run by TCRdb on the UMI-ligation and nested PCR reads, gives a single entry per CDR3 protein. Of about 100,000 distinct CDR3 sequences in the sample, more than 14% were seen once. General observations from the study: Especially in CD8 cells, naive repertoires contained a few larger clonotypes, possibly CD45RA-re-expressing memory cells.

The specimen sequenced was naive CD8+ T cells from blood. The rearrangement uses TRBV6-6 and TRBJ2-1; 7 nucleotides agree with TRBD2. The clonotype was recovered from a human donor in good health. The CDR3 sequence: CASSYGSGDEQFF. CDR3 sequence (DNA): TGTGCCAGCAGTTACGGGAGCGGGGATGAGCAGTTCTTC.